These 32 T cell receptor beta chains were sequenced from one sample in a study of T-cell reconstitution after alpha-beta-depleted transplantation in children. TCRbeta library preparation incorporated unique molecular identifiers. TCRdb used MiXCR to reprocess the PCR reads, holding one entry per CDR3 protein. The sample yields around 29,000 distinct CDR3 sequences, about 6.2% seen once. Material: PBMCs, mostly from graft donor cells, obtained 180 days after TCRalphabeta/CD19-depleted stem cell transplant. The source is a male patient aged 10-17 years who had a stem cell transplant for acute myeloid leukemia, so the T cells may come from the graft donor.

This clonotype has a count of ten or more. This chain joins TRBV7-2 and TRBJ2-7; 12 bases match TRBD2. This CDR3 has 15 amino acids. Germline values: CDR1 SGHTA, CDR2 FQGNSA. Trimming removed 2 bases from V and 3 bases from J; junction bases left unmatched: 2. In nucleotides, the CDR3 is TGTGCCAGCAGCTTACTACTAGCGGGAGGCTACGAGCAGTACTTC. Amino acids: CASSLLLAGGYEQYF.

This clonotype was seen ten or more times. The chain joins TRBV24-1 to TRBJ2-1; 10 bases are a match to TRBD2. V dropped 0 bases and J dropped 5; count of bases not matched to a gene: 3. Germline V lookup: CDR1 KGHDR, CDR2 SFDVKD. The CDR3 is 16 residues long. The CDR3 protein is CATSDLPSGGDNEQFF. CDR3 DNA sequence: TGTGCCACCAGTGATTTGCCCAGCGGGGGGGACAATGAGCAGTTCTTC.

In this sample, this clonotype turned up many times. The chain combines TRBV20-1 with TRBJ2-3, with 8 bases lining up with TRBD2. CDR3 length: 15 residues. Germline CDR1 is DFQATT and CDR2 is SNEGSKA (reference sequence). Trimming took 3 bases from V and 3 from J; bases not matched to a gene: 8. DNA for the CDR3: TGCAGTGCTAGCTTCCCGGGACTAGTGACAGATACGCAGTATTTT. Translation: CSASFPGLVTDTQYF.

This clonotype showed up many times. V usage is TRBV12-3 or TRBV12-4 and J usage is TRBJ2-1; 10 nucleotides match TRBD2. The CDR3 sequence is 15 residues long. Germline trimming cut 7 bases from V and 3 bases from J; bases unmatched to any gene: 6. The CDR3 DNA reads as TGTGCCAGCAAACCCGGGACTAGCGTCTACAATGAGCAGTTCTTC. As protein: CASKPGTSVYNEQFF.

This clonotype rates as large. This chain links TRBV27 with TRBJ1-2; D call uncertain. V lost 6 bases, J lost 7 bases, and 12 bases lay in between. CDR1 and CDR2 (germline): MNHEY, SMNVEV (reference sequence). The CDR3 is 12 residues long. The CDR3 loop is CASRGSARGYTF. The CDR3 DNA sequence: TGTGCCAGCAGGGGCTCAGCACGTGGCTACACCTTC.

This clonotype has at least ten counts. This sequence joins TRBV18 and TRBJ2-7, with D possibly matching TRBD2 (6 bases). Trimming removed 6 bases from V and 1 base from J, with 10 bases in between. The CDR3 runs 13 residues. CDR1 KGHSH and CDR2 LQKENI come from the germline V gene. The CDR3 DNA is TGTGCCAGCTCCCAGGCGGGGTCCTACGAGCAGTACTTC. It translates to CASSQAGSYEQYF.

This clonotype occurred many times. The V and J genes are TRBV5-1 and TRBJ1-3, with D tentatively TRBD1 (5 bases). Germline V CDR1 and CDR2: SGHRS, YFSETQ. The CDR3 covers 13 residues. V was cut by 2 bases and J by 3 bases, with 6 bases left in between. The CDR3 sequence: CASSFRDGNTIYF. DNA for the CDR3: TGCGCCAGCAGCTTCAGGGATGGAAACACCATATATTTT.

This clonotype was counted at least ten times. This sequence joins TRBV2 and TRBJ2-7; D unclear. Germline V gives CDR1 SNHLY, CDR2 FYNNEI. The CDR3 consists of 12 residues. Trimming took off 2 bases at V and 2 bases at J, with 4 bases between the two ends. CDR3 DNA sequence: TGTGCCAGCAGTGAAACAGCCTACGAGCAGTACTTC. It codes for CASSETAYEQYF.

This clonotype appeared many times. The chain carries TRBV11-1 and TRBJ2-1; 8 bases agree with TRBD1. Germline loops: CDR1 SGHAT, CDR2 FQDESV (reference sequence). The CDR3 length is 15 residues. Germline trimming cut 6 bases from V and 4 bases from J; bases unmatched to any gene: 8. The CDR3 spells CASRLGTGDYNEQFF. CDR3 in DNA: TGTGCCAGCAGGCTAGGGACAGGAGATTACAATGAGCAGTTCTTC.

In this sample, this clonotype turned up many times. The rearrangement uses TRBV9 and TRBJ2-5, with D perhaps TRBD2 (5 bases). Germline V gives CDR1 SGDLS, CDR2 YYNGEE. The CDR3 runs 15 residues. V lost 4 bases, J lost 0 bases, and 13 bases lay in between. Here the CDR3 reads CASSSPLEYQETQYF. As DNA, the CDR3 is TGTGCCAGCAGCTCACCACTAGAGTACCAAGAGACCCAGTACTTC.

This clonotype was seen repeatedly, ten times or more. The chain's CDR3 is CASSGRGGRAGADTQYF. CDR3 in DNA: TGTGCCAGCAGTGGCCGGGGCGGGAGGGCCGGGGCAGATACGCAGTATTTT. The genes are TRBV7-2 and TRBJ2-3; 9 bases line up with TRBD2. V was pared by 6 bases and J by 4 bases, with 14 bases of the junction left unmatched. Germline-derived CDR1 and CDR2 are SGHTA and FQGNSA. This CDR3 is 17 amino acids long.

This clonotype was found many times. The chain couples TRBV19 to TRBJ2-3, with D perhaps TRBD2 (5 bases). The CDR3 has 14 amino acids. Germline CDR1 LNHDA, CDR2 SQIVND (reference sequence). Trimming took off 6 bases at V and 1 base at J, with 11 bases between the two ends. The CDR3 spells CASRPGYGTDTQYF. The CDR3 nucleotides read TGTGCCAGTAGGCCGGGGTATGGCACAGATACGCAGTATTTT. Filled out from reference TRBV19 and TRBJ2-3, the complete variable domain reads DGGITQSPKYLFRKEGQNVTLSCEQNLNHDAMYWYRQDPGQGLRLIYYSQIVNDFQKGDIAEGYSVSREKKESFPLTVTSAQKNPTAFYLCASRPGYGTDTQYFGPGTRLTVL.

By its share, this clonotype is medium-sized. This rearrangement joins TRBV3-1 to TRBJ2-1; 8 nucleotides line up with TRBD2. The CDR3 is 15 residues long. CDR1 is LGHDT and CDR2 is YNNKEL in the germline V gene (reference sequence). Trimming at V came to 3 bases and at J to 1 base, leaving 2 bases not matched to a gene. CDR3 sequence reads: CASSHSGASYNEQFF. CDR3 nucleotide sequence: TGTGCCAGCAGCCATAGCGGGGCATCCTACAATGAGCAGTTCTTC.

Ten or more counts support this clonotype. The chain links TRBV5-1 to TRBJ2-7; 9 positions match TRBD1. Germline CDR1 and CDR2: SGHRS and YFSETQ. There are 16 residues in the CDR3. The junction had 8 bases not matched to a gene; V was cut back by 3 bases and J by 1 base. The CDR3 DNA reads TGCGCCAGCAGCTCGGACAGGGGTCGGGCTTCCTACGAGCAGTACTTC. This sequence encodes CASSSDRGRASYEQYF.

This clonotype was observed at least ten times. The V and J genes are TRBV29-1 and TRBJ2-3; 8 nucleotides line up with TRBD2. The CDR3 runs 15 residues. V was clipped by 7 bases and J by 3 bases; unmatched bases: 12. Germline V CDR1 and CDR2: SQVTM, ANQGSEA. The CDR3 sequence is CSACPTSGRTDTQYF. The CDR3 DNA reads TGCAGCGCCTGCCCCACTAGCGGTAGGACAGATACGCAGTATTTT.

This clonotype turned up a few times. V and J are TRBV6-2 or TRBV6-3 and TRBJ2-2; 9 bases fit TRBD1. Germline V CDR1 and CDR2: MNHEY, SVGEGT. This CDR3 is 18 amino acids long. Unmatched junction bases numbered 13, after V lost 5 bases and J lost 3 bases. The CDR3 DNA is TGTGCCAGCAGTGACCCTGGGCCTGGGACAGGGTACACCGGGGAGCTGTTTTTT. It encodes CASSDPGPGTGYTGELFF.

This clonotype was picked up many times. V usage is TRBV7-9 and J usage is TRBJ2-7; 11 bases match TRBD2. CDR1 and CDR2 from the germline V gene are SEHNR and FQNEAQ (reference sequence). The CDR3 contains 15 residues. Trimming took 4 bases from V and 4 from J; bases not matched to a gene: 6. CDR3 sequence reads: CASSYGTSGPYEQYF. Here the CDR3 DNA reads TGTGCCAGCAGCTACGGGACTAGCGGTCCTTACGAGCAGTACTTC.

This clonotype has ten or more counts. The CDR3 here is CSARVALAYEQYF. The DNA for the CDR3 is TGCAGTGCTAGAGTCGCGCTAGCCTACGAGCAGTACTTC. The chain employs TRBV20-1 and TRBJ2-7; D is ambiguous. V lost 1 base and J lost 2, with 9 bases in between. The CDR3 is made up of 13 amino acids. The germline V gene has CDR1 DFQATT and CDR2 SNEGSKA (reference sequence).

This clonotype was picked up many times. The chain recombines TRBV19 with TRBJ2-1; D may be TRBD2 (6 bases). The germline V gene has CDR1 LNHDA and CDR2 SQIVND (reference sequence). The CDR3 is made up of 14 amino acids. Trimming pared 5 bases from V and 3 bases from J, leaving 11 bases between. The CDR3 sequence is CASSERAIYNEQFF. CDR3 nucleotides: TGTGCCAGTAGTGAGCGGGCCATCTACAATGAGCAGTTCTTC.

This clonotype was observed at least ten times. The chain combines TRBV7-2 with TRBJ1-3; D is undetermined. CDR1 and CDR2 from the germline V gene are SGHTA and FQGNSA. V was clipped by 5 bases and J by 0 bases, with 17 bases between them. This CDR3 region has 17 residues. The CDR3 reads CASSRSVRESSGNTIYF. The CDR3, as DNA: TGTGCCAGCAGCAGAAGCGTCCGGGAGAGCTCTGGAAACACCATATATTTT.

Ten or more counts support this clonotype. The chain has TRBV10-3 and TRBJ2-3; D is undetermined. This CDR3 contains 16 residues. V dropped 3 bases and J dropped 2 bases, with 15 bases sitting between them. CDR1 and CDR2 (germline): ENHRY, SYGVKD. CDR3 in DNA: TGTGCCATCAGTGAAACAGTCCTTACAAACACAGATACGCAGTATTTT. This sequence encodes CAISETVLTNTDTQYF.

This clonotype was seen at least ten times. The J gene is TRBJ2-7, the V gene TRBV6-1; D unresolved. There are 14 residues in the CDR3. The germline V gene has CDR1 MNHNS and CDR2 SASEGT. The ends were cut back, 1 base at V and 0 bases at J, with 7 bases in the middle. The CDR3 bases are TGTGCCAGCAGTGAAGTTACGTCCTCCTACGAGCAGTACTTC. Translating it yields CASSEVTSSYEQYF.

This clonotype was seen more than once but under ten times. The DNA of the CDR3 is TGTGCCAGCAGCCCATTGGACGGCTCTGGGGCCAACGTCCTGACTTTC. Protein product: CASSPLDGSGANVLTF. The V and J genes are TRBV7-9 and TRBJ2-6, with no clear D. Germline V CDR1 and CDR2: SEHNR, FQNEAQ (reference sequence). This CDR3 has 16 residues. Trimming took off 5 bases at V and 0 bases at J, with 11 bases between the two ends.

This clonotype was seen many times. Here the CDR3 reads CASSYSASGRFYNEQFF. Written as DNA, the CDR3 is TGTGCCAGCAGTTACTCGGCTAGCGGGAGGTTCTACAATGAGCAGTTCTTC. This chain joins TRBV6-5 and TRBJ2-1, with TRBD2 matching 11 bases. The CDR3 totals 17 residues. J was trimmed by 3 bases and V by 0 bases; bases with no gene match: 4. Germline V CDR1 and CDR2: MNHEY, SVGAGI.

This clonotype was found many times. The V gene is TRBV29-1, the J gene TRBJ1-2; TRBD1 is a possible D gene (5 bases). The germline V and J ends were trimmed by 7 bases and 7 bases, with 19 bases remaining between them. CDR1 and CDR2 (germline): SQVTM, ANQGSEA. The CDR3 has 13 amino acids. CDR3 region: CSAYTGTVAGYTF. In nucleotides, the CDR3 is TGCAGCGCCTACACCGGGACGGTTGCTGGCTACACCTTC.

This clonotype was seen at least ten times. The V call is TRBV9, the J call TRBJ1-1; TRBD1 matches 10 bases. The CDR3 has 13 residues. Germline trimming cut 4 bases from V and 11 bases from J; bases unmatched to any gene: 8. The germline gives CDR1 SGDLS, CDR2 YYNGEE. CDR3 in DNA: TGTGCCAGCAGCATCGGACAGGGGGATATTGCTTTCTTT. This encodes CASSIGQGDIAFF.

The table lists this clonotype with many counts. The chain employs TRBV11-2 and TRBJ1-1, with D tentatively TRBD1 (6 bases). Trimming stripped 5 bases from V and 7 bases from J, with 20 bases between. This CDR3 has 15 residues. Germline values: CDR1 SGHAT, CDR2 FQNNGV. The CDR3 protein is CASSPRSGATLEAFF. The CDR3 coding sequence is TGTGCCAGCAGCCCGAGGTCGGGGGCAACCCTTGAAGCTTTCTTT.

This clonotype was seen repeatedly, ten times or more. The gene calls are TRBV20-1 and TRBJ2-3; 8 bases are a match to TRBD2. This CDR3 region has 14 residues. Looked up from germline, CDR1 is DFQATT and CDR2 is SNEGSKA (reference sequence). The V and J ends lost 5 bases and 0 bases, in that order; junction bases with no gene match: 4. The CDR3 bases are TGCAGTGCTCCCACGGGGGGGAGCACAGATACGCAGTATTTT. Residues: CSAPTGGSTDTQYF.

This clonotype was found many times. The V and J genes are TRBV6-4 and TRBJ2-3; D may be TRBD2 (7 bases). Per germline, CDR1 MRHNA and CDR2 SNTAGT. The CDR3 length is 16 residues. Trimming took off 0 bases at V and 3 bases at J, with 13 bases between the two ends. CDR3 DNA: TGTGCCAGCAGTGACTCAAGGGGGGGTTGGACAGATACGCAGTATTTT. Translating gives CASSDSRGGWTDTQYF.

This clonotype was seen at least ten times. This rearrangement joins TRBV6-5 to TRBJ1-3; D might be TRBD1 (6 bases). V was shortened by 5 bases and J by 0 bases, with 14 bases between the two germline ends. The germline gives CDR1 MNHEY, CDR2 SVGAGI. The CDR3 is 16 amino acids. CDR3 residues: CASSPGARSSGNTIYF. DNA of the CDR3: TGTGCCAGCAGTCCGGGGGCCAGGAGCTCTGGAAACACCATATATTTT.

This clonotype is medium-sized. The chain carries TRBV29-1 and TRBJ2-5, with TRBD2 identical over 15 bases. This CDR3 has 12 residues. The germline CDR1 and CDR2 sequences are SQVTM and ANQGSEA. The chain's CDR3 is CSGLAGGETQYF. Here the CDR3 DNA reads TGCAGTGGACTAGCGGGAGGGGAGACCCAGTACTTC.

The table lists this clonotype with many counts. The chain carries TRBV30 and TRBJ1-2, with TRBD1 as a possible D gene (6 bases). This CDR3 comprises 14 residues. Germline CDR1 reads GTSNPN; CDR2 reads SVGIG (reference sequence). The V end was cut by 5 bases, the J end by 2 bases, with 15 bases between. The CDR3 coding sequence is TGTGCCTGGGCCCCCGGGACACCGAACTATGGCTACACCTTC. Translated: CAWAPGTPNYGYTF.